Here is one T cell receptor (beta chain) with its context. These data originate in a study of blood T cell repertoires in COVID-19. For the study at large: Researchers got acute and convalescent COVID-19 samples from the United States, Italy and Spain. In each case, the material was cDNA or gDNA derived from T cells, B-cell-depleted T cells, or PBMCs.

Patients of the Seattle cohort, enrolled during active infection, were followed longitudinally. In the authors' workflow: Estimation of nucleated cell counts relied on the amplification of reference gene primers. Data came from immunoSEQ multiplex PCR; TCRdb stores just in-frame clones and leaves some out. V and J calls and clone size are copied from that table; D and trimming were computed from the DNA. The sample lists around 150,000 clones; 88% were seen once. The CDR3 runs to 16 residues. The rearrangement links TRBV1 to TRBJ2-3; the table gives TRBD2 as D, unverified against the DNA. TRBV1 is termed a pseudogene. Sequenced input: peripheral blood. The TCR sequence derives from a human donor with COVID-19, enrolled during active disease. The donor label of this sample is uncertain. This chain's CDR3 is CTSSQDFGGSTDTQYF. DNA of the CDR3: TGCACCAGCAGCCAAGACTTTGGGGGGAGCACAGATACGCAGTATTTT.